This TCR beta chain was observed in a study of CD4 T cells in lung cancer (dated by TCRdb to about 2019). Concerning the study at large: To find responses to candidate mutation-encoded neoepitopes, the study screened blood T cells from NSCLC patients and isolated neoantigen-specific CD4+ T-cell clones and TCRs. Tumor and non-adjacent lung tissue were obtained from a handful of patients undergoing curative-intent resections for stage I-III non-small cell lung cancer. Aged 60 to 69 when blood was donated, the resected patients, most of whom were former smokers, had either lung adenocarcinoma or squamous cell carcinoma. Before blood donation, patients had received treatments including platinum chemotherapy, and some received nivolumab or pembrolizumab. The frequency of neoantigen-specific clonotypes in tumor resections, non-adjacent lung and cultured T-cell products was tracked by TCRB deep sequencing. Overall study results and their limits: Some blood-derived responses might be explained by in vitro priming of naive T cells or cross-reactivity rather than by memory responses to the cancer.

The library was produced with the immunoSEQ multiplex PCR assay. DNA was isolated using Qiagen DNeasy or QIAamp micro DNA kits, and TCRB was sequenced using the Adaptive Biotechnology human TCRB sequencing kit. TCRB libraries were sequenced on an Illumina MiSeq. Turning to the authors' computational methods: TCRB sequence data were analyzed using the kit provider's software, and tumor enrichment of clonotype templates was assessed with Fisher's exact test. TCRdb mirrors the immuneACCESS table, restricted to in-frame sequences. Some clones are absent from its copies; in checked studies, under half trace to an unresolved V gene, and the reason for the others is unknown. That table gives V, J and clone size, and the DNA gave D and trimming. This sample gives about 4,800 clones in total; 74% of them show up just once. Of the sample, approximately 15% falls within the top ten clones. As regards this clone: Its antigen specificity is not known. It has no much larger one-base neighbor in the sample; base qualities were not kept.

The CDR3 measures 16 amino acids from cysteine to phenylalanine. CDR3 DNA is the only sequence kept; it has 48 bases, read in frame from the first base. The germline V gene supplies CDR1 SGHRS and CDR2 YFSETQ. The V end gives up 2 bases and the J end 2 bases, leaving 5 bases in the junction not matched to a gene. Sequences were obtained from lung tumor tissue. This TCR was recovered from a man in his fifties or sixties with non-small cell lung cancer. The chain uses TRBV5-1 and TRBJ2-7, with 12 bases aligning to TRBD2. The CDR3 protein: CASSFGLAGRTYEQYF. The base sequence is TGCGCCAGCAGCTTCGGACTAGCGGGGCGCACCTACGAGCAGTACTTC.